This T cell receptor (beta chain) was obtained from a study of long-term antiretroviral therapy in people with HIV (dated by TCRdb to the early 2020s). Study-wide context: Collection of the earliest samples took place about a decade ahead of the 2015 WHO recommendation for immediate ART, at a time when ART was typically delayed until CD4 counts fell. A retrospective serial study tested whether changes in peripheral blood TRB repertoire composition and diversity were associated with ART initiation and durable HIV suppression. A total of approximately 200 cryopreserved PBMC samples came from 25 to 30 adults with confirmed HIV infection and were collected serially over a mean of roughly six years (range 1-12). Among the 25 to 35 participants with HIV, about a dozen were female. Test extractions of a monoclonal T-cell line alongside under 35 polyclonal samples showed no cross-contamination during QIAcube processing.

In regard to this clone: Its antigen remains unidentified. Base qualities are not provided; no much larger clone lies one nucleotide away.

Participants were included only if at least one PBMC sample before ART initiation and at least two post-ART samples were available. All participants with HIV were treated in the United States of America. Before DNA extraction, cryopreserved samples containing roughly 1-10 million PBMC were thawed and washed. At the time of the earliest PBMC sample, participants with HIV were aged between about 23 and 54 years. PBMC samples from each participant spanned 1-4 timepoints before ART initiation and 2-8 timepoints after ART initiation, with a median of 7 samples. Serial HIV viral load, CD4+ T-cell count, ART history and demographic data were obtained for every participant. Genomic DNA was extracted from unsorted PBMC with a Qiagen kit on a QIAcube, with processing performed in batches of 12 samples. Overall results and qualifications from the work: No data were available on ART adherence, viral resistance or therapy changes, limiting inferences about post-ART repertoire changes. Since PBMC availability was limited, sequencing covered only the TCR beta chain, with no alpha chain pairing. Starting ART was linked to a significant rise in TRB diversity, yet even with long-term ART the diversity remained significantly lower than in transplant donor controls. Narrower CDR3 length ranges were observed in HIV repertoires than in controls, and an antigen-experienced repertoire with only a slight naive shift after ART was suggested by the network structure. Because cell numbers in pre-ART samples were limited, unsorted PBMC were profiled instead of sorted CD4+ and CD8+ T cells. Expanded TRB clones identified before ART initiation dominated the repertoire across all time points, though the dominance fluctuated and decreased in many PLHIV after ART. The samples span the years 2004 to 2017, and the ART regimens used may be less effective than current regimens.

The immunoSEQ hsTCRB v3.0 assay was used at survey level resolution to sequence the TRB variable region. The target sequencing depth for TRB was about 40,000-55,000 T-cell genomes per sample. Pooled TRB libraries were sequenced on an Illumina MiSeq with a v3 150-cycle kit. As for how the authors treated the data: Repertoire analysis ran in R within a reproducible Nextflow workflow covering QC, data transformation and analysis. LymphoSeq2, an R package for AIRR-Seq data exploration, was used to implement custom analyses. After excluding a few samples that yielded fewer than 5000 total TRB sequences, approximately 180 HIV repertoires remained for analysis. Of the 180 to 200 retained HIV repertoires, under 65 were collected before and 120 to 130 after ART initiation. Each repertoire was downsampled to 5000 TRB nucleotide sequences, and summary statistics were averaged across 100 downsampling iterations. The analysis kept only TRB sequences whose CDR3 regions were at least seven amino acids long. Two measures captured diversity: a Shannon entropy-derived clonality score and the Gini coefficient. In the repertoire networks, any two of the top 5000 CDR3 amino acid sequences were linked whenever the two sequences differed by an edit distance of one. For TRB CDR3 amino acid sequences, antigen specificity groups and MHC restriction were predicted with GLIPH2. Known CMV, EBV, HIV or tissue antigen associations were flagged by matching CDR3 amino acid sequences against VDJdb and McPAS-TCR. Pre-ART, post-ART and control groups were compared with Wilcoxon signed-rank tests and Holm-Bonferroni correction. Imported from immuneACCESS, the table was reduced by TCRdb to in-frame sequences with V and J called. These copies leave out some clones; in studies compared against another copy, an unresolved V gene accounts for under half, and the cause of the remainder is not known. The V and J calls and clone size come from that table; D and trimming were worked out from the DNA. In this sample the table shows tens of thousands of clones, around 94% of which occur a single time. The biggest ten clones account for roughly 4% of the sample.

The germline V gene supplies CDR1 SGDLS and CDR2 YYNGEE. From V the trimming removes 2 bases and from J it removes 8 bases, while the gene matches leave 9 bases of the junction unaccounted for. From its cysteine to its phenylalanine, the CDR3 spans 16 amino acids. The read is trimmed to its CDR3 DNA, 48 bases read in frame from base 1. This TCR came from a woman aged 50 to 60 with HIV. The chain is made from TRBV9 and TRBJ1-4, with 10 bases in between that match TRBD1. Here the sequenced sample was unsorted PBMCs, taken 4.1 years after starting antiretroviral therapy. The DNA reads TGTGCCAGCAGCGTGGGGGGACAGGGGCCTGGGGAAAAACTGTTTTTT. Its translation is CASSVGGQGPGEKLFF.